A single sample is the source of the 22 T cell receptor beta chains below, sequenced in a study of spatial heterogeneity in lung cancer. Using its own MiXCR run on the 5' RACE reads, TCRdb lists one record per CDR3 protein. The sample has 60,000 to 90,000 distinct CDR3 sequences, roughly 8% seen once. Time point noted: sample taken at primary tumor resection. The material sequenced was PBMCs, taken at surgery. These receptor sequences come from a male donor with early-stage non-small cell lung cancer.

The chain combines TRBV6-5 with TRBJ2-7; the match to TRBD2 covers 7 bases. This CDR3 contains 14 residues. Germline V lookup: CDR1 MNHEY, CDR2 SVGAGI. The V segment lost 6 bases and the J segment 2 bases; nucleotides outside the gene matches: 7. This CDR3 is CASRSSGTTYEQYF. The CDR3 bases are TGTGCCAGCAGATCCTCCGGGACTACCTACGAGCAGTACTTC.

With respect to this clonotype: With a much larger clone just one base away, this may be a read error. It is likely a read error, because the conserved phenylalanine at the end of the CDR3 is missing. The chain is built from TRBV29-1 and TRBJ2-7; the D gene is possibly TRBD2 (5 bases). The germline V and J ends were trimmed by 4 bases and 0 bases, with 7 bases remaining between them. CDR1 is SQVTM and CDR2 is ANQGSEA in the germline V gene. There are 12 residues in the CDR3. CDR3 sequence (DNA): TGCAGCGTTGGGGCGGGCTCCTACGAGCAGTACTCC. Its translation is CSVGAGSYEQYS.

Ten or more counts support this clonotype. V usage is TRBV15 and J usage is TRBJ2-2; D call uncertain. Germline V CDR1 and CDR2: LNHNV, YYDKDF (reference sequence). V dropped 0 bases and J dropped 6 bases, with 5 bases sitting between them. The CDR3 runs to 13 residues. Here the CDR3 reads CATSRDLAGELFF. Written as DNA, the CDR3 is TGTGCCACCAGCAGAGATCTCGCCGGGGAGCTGTTTTTT.

The chain combines TRBV12-3 or TRBV12-4 with TRBJ2-2, with D unclear. The CDR3 is 14 amino acids. With 5 bases removed from V and 6 bases from J, the gap between germline ends came to 13 bases. The CDR3 sequence is CASSPRTVAGELFF. For the CDR3, the DNA is TGTGCCAGCAGTCCGAGAACCGTGGCCGGGGAGCTGTTTTTT.

This clonotype has a handful of counts. The chain uses TRBV7-9 and TRBJ2-3, with D perhaps given as TRBD1 or TRBD2 (5 bases each). CDR1 and CDR2 from the germline V gene are SEHNR and FQNEAQ (reference sequence). This CDR3 region has 14 residues. Trimming stripped 5 bases from V and 4 bases from J, with 13 bases between. The chain's CDR3 is CASSPQGRADTQYF. In DNA, the CDR3 is TGTGCCAGCAGCCCTCAGGGACGCGCAGATACGCAGTATTTT.

V usage is TRBV28 and J usage is TRBJ2-3; 9 bases agree with TRBD1. The CDR3 loop spans 15 amino acids. V trimming: 6 bases; J trimming: 4 bases; junction bases outside the gene matches: 8. Germline lookup yields CDR1 MDHEN and CDR2 SYDVKM. The CDR3 region is CASRSQGARADTQYF. CDR3 nucleotide sequence: TGTGCCAGCAGATCACAGGGGGCGCGGGCAGATACGCAGTATTTT.

This clonotype appeared a single time. A much more abundant neighbour one base away suggests this may be a read error. The rearrangement joins TRBV27 to TRBJ2-7; perhaps TRBD2 as D (5 bases). Trimming removed 8 bases from V and 6 bases from J, with 14 bases in between. In germline, CDR1 is MNHEY, CDR2 SMNVEV (reference sequence). This CDR3 has 12 amino acids. The DNA of the CDR3 is TGTGCCAGCTACGGTCGGGGAGCCGAGCAGTACTTC. Translating it yields CASYGRGAEQYF.

This clonotype was seen more than once but under ten times. This chain connects TRBV11-2 to TRBJ1-4; D perhaps matches TRBD1 (5 bases). The germline gives CDR1 SGHAT, CDR2 FQNNGV. V was trimmed by 4 bases and J by 8 bases, leaving 11 bases between them. The CDR3 contains 13 residues. CDR3 nucleotides: TGTGCCAGCAGCTCCCCGGGGGGAGAAAAACTGTTTTTT. Amino acid sequence: CASSSPGGEKLFF.

Ten or more counts support this clonotype. This chain links TRBV2 with TRBJ2-2, with unresolved D. Germline V gene data show CDR1 as SNHLY and CDR2 as FYNNEI. The CDR3 totals 13 residues. V lost 7 bases and J 6 bases, leaving 12 bases between the germline ends. The CDR3 sequence is CASTHTKPGELFF. The CDR3 DNA reads TGTGCCAGCACCCACACGAAACCCGGGGAGCTGTTTTTT.

About this clonotype itself: Compared with germline, one end of the junction differs, possibly owing to a read error. The chain employs TRBV12-3 or TRBV12-4 and TRBJ2-5; D assignment may be TRBD1 or TRBD2 (5 bases each). The CDR3 length is 15 residues. CDR3 in amino acids: CASSQRDLDEDTQYF. CDR3 DNA: TGTGCCAGCAGTCAACGGGACCTGGACGAAGACACCCAGTACTTC.

By frequency in the sample, this clonotype is medium-sized. The chain has TRBV6-5 and TRBJ2-7; the D is unclear. Germline-derived CDR1 and CDR2 are MNHEY and SVGAGI. The CDR3 has 11 amino acids. V was cut by 10 bases and J by 0 bases, with 7 bases left in between. CDR3 sequence reads: CATRSSYEQYF. The DNA of the CDR3 is TGTGCCACCCGTAGCTCCTACGAGCAGTACTTC.

The sample holds many counts of this clonotype. The chain has TRBV28 and TRBJ1-1; D is unclear. Germline V lookup: CDR1 MDHEN, CDR2 SYDVKM. The ends were cut back, 3 bases at V and 2 bases at J, with 7 bases in the middle. This CDR3 has 13 amino acids. This chain's CDR3 is CASSFPPNTEAFF. The CDR3 bases are TGTGCCAGCAGTTTCCCGCCCAACACTGAAGCTTTCTTT.

This clonotype was counted many times. The gene calls are TRBV24-1 and TRBJ1-5; D perhaps matches TRBD1 (6 bases). V lost 11 bases to trimming and J lost 4 bases, with 11 bases between them. Germline CDR1 is KGHDR and CDR2 is SFDVKD. The CDR3 consists of 12 residues. CDR3 residues: CAIAGENQPQHF. The CDR3 region has the DNA TGTGCCATCGCAGGGGAGAATCAGCCCCAGCATTTT.

The chain recombines TRBV12-3 or TRBV12-4 with TRBJ2-7; 11 bases line up with TRBD1. CDR3 length: 15 residues. J was trimmed by 6 bases and V by 6 bases; bases with no gene match: 10. This CDR3 is CASRSSGTGGFEQYF. The CDR3 bases are TGTGCCAGCAGATCCTCCGGGACAGGGGGATTCGAGCAGTACTTC.

This clonotype was recorded many times. The rearrangement joins TRBV7-9 to TRBJ2-6; maybe TRBD1 (5 bases). This CDR3 comprises 15 residues. V was clipped by 5 bases and J by 4 bases, with 12 bases between them. CDR1 SEHNR and CDR2 FQNEAQ come from the germline V gene (reference sequence). DNA for the CDR3: TGTGCCAGCAGCCCAGGGTTCAGGGGGGCCAACGTCCTGACTTTC. Translating gives CASSPGFRGANVLTF.

This clonotype turned up a few times. This rearrangement joins TRBV5-1 to TRBJ2-7; maybe TRBD1 (6 bases). Trimming left V 4 bases short and J 2 bases short, with 13 bases between. This CDR3 has 14 residues. Germline V CDR1 and CDR2: SGHRS, YFSETQ. The DNA for the CDR3 is TGCGCCAGCAGCGGCGACAGGTATCCCTACGAGCAGTACTTC. Encoded protein: CASSGDRYPYEQYF.

Only a few counts were recorded for this clonotype. This chain connects TRBV12-3 or TRBV12-4 to TRBJ2-7, with D perhaps matching TRBD1 (5 bases). V was clipped by 5 bases and J by 12 bases, with 14 bases between them. This CDR3 has 11 residues. The CDR3 coding sequence is TGTGCCAGCAGTCTAGACAGTGGAAGGTACTTC. Translation: CASSLDSGRYF.

The gene calls are TRBV6-2 or TRBV6-3 and TRBJ2-5; D is unresolved. V was pared by 2 bases and J by 3 bases, with 1 base between. CDR1 is MNHEY and CDR2 is SVGEGT in the germline V gene. The CDR3 length is 11 residues. CDR3 in amino acids: CASSYKETQYF. In DNA, the CDR3 is TGTGCCAGCAGTTACAAAGAGACCCAGTACTTC.

This clonotype was observed many times. The rearrangement uses TRBV30 and TRBJ1-1; D not resolved. V was trimmed by 1 base and J by 5 bases, leaving 8 bases between them. Per germline, CDR1 GTSNPN and CDR2 SVGIG (reference sequence). The CDR3 has 12 residues. CDR3: CAWSDGDTEAFF. CDR3 in DNA: TGTGCCTGGAGTGATGGGGATACTGAAGCTTTCTTT.

This clonotype showed up many times. CDR3 amino acids: CASSQVNPGFANTGELFF. For the CDR3, the DNA is TGTGCCAGCAGCCAAGTTAACCCCGGGTTCGCGAACACCGGGGAGCTGTTTTTT. The chain employs TRBV3-1 and TRBJ2-2; the D is unclear. CDR3 length equals 18 residues. The V end lost 1 base, the J end lost 0 bases, and 15 bases lay between the germline ends. Per germline, CDR1 LGHDT and CDR2 YNNKEL (reference sequence). The full variable domain, in which reference TRBV3-1 and TRBJ2-2 provide the parts outside the CDR3, is DTAVSQTPKYLVTQMGNDKSIKCEQNLGHDTMYWYKQDSKKFLKIMFSYNNKELIINETVPNRFSPKSPDKAHLNLHINSLELGDSAVYFCASSQVNPGFANTGELFFGEGSRLTVL.

This clonotype was detected many times. The rearrangement links TRBV10-3 to TRBJ2-2; 11 bases align to TRBD2. With V trimmed by 8 bases and J by 5 bases, 16 bases remained unmatched. This CDR3 contains 18 residues. Germline values: CDR1 ENHRY, CDR2 SYGVKD. The CDR3 coding sequence is TGTGCCATCGCAGGGGCACTAGCGGGAGTATTTGGAACCGGGGAGCTGTTTTTT. Its protein is CAIAGALAGVFGTGELFF.

The table lists this clonotype with a few counts. The rearrangement joins TRBV3-1 to TRBJ1-1; 8 bases are a match to TRBD1. Germline CDR1 is LGHDT and CDR2 is YNNKEL (reference sequence). The CDR3 length is 14 residues. V was clipped by 4 bases and J by 5 bases; unmatched bases: 6. The chain's CDR3 is CASSLQGAYTEAFF. The DNA for the CDR3 is TGTGCCAGCAGCCTTCAGGGGGCGTATACTGAAGCTTTCTTT.